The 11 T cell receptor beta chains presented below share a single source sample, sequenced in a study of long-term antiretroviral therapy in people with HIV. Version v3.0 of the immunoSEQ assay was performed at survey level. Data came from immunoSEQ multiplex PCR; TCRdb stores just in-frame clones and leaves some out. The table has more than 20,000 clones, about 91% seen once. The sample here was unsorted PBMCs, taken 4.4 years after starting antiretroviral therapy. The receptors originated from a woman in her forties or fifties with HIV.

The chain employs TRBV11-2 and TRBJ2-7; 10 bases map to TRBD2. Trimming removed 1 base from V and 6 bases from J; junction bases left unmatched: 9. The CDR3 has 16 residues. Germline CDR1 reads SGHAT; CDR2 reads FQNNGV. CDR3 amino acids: CASSLGSGGAEGEQYF. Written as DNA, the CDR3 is TGTGCCAGCAGCTTAGGAAGCGGGGGGGCCGAGGGCGAGCAGTACTTC.

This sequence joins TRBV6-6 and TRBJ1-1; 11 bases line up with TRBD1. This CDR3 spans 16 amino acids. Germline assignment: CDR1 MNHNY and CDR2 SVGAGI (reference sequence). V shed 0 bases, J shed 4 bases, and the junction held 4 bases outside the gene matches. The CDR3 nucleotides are TGTGCCAGCAGTTACTCCCTTGGGACAGGGGGCACTGAAGCTTTCTTT. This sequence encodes CASSYSLGTGGTEAFF.

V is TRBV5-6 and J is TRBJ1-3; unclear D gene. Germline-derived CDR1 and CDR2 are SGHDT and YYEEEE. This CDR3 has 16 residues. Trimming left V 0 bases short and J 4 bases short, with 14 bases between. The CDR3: CASSLGLAALGNTIYF. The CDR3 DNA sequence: TGTGCCAGCAGCTTGGGTTTGGCAGCCTTAGGAAACACCATATATTTT.

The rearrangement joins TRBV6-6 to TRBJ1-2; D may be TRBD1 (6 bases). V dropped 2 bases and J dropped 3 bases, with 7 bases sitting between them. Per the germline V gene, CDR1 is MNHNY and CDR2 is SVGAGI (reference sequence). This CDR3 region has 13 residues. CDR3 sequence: CASSYPGDYGYTF. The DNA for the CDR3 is TGTGCCAGCAGTTACCCAGGGGACTATGGCTACACCTTC.

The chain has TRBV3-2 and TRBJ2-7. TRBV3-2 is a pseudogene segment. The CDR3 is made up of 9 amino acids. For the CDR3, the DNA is TGTGCCAGGGGCGGCGAGCAGTACTTC. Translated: CARGGEQYF.

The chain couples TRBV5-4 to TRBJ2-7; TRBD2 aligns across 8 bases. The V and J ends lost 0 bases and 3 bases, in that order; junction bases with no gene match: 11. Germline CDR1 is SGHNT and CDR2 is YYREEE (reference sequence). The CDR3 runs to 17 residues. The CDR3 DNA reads TGTGCCAGCAGCTTGGGGGGACTAGGAAACTTCTACTACGAGCAGTACTTC. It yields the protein CASSLGGLGNFYYEQYF.

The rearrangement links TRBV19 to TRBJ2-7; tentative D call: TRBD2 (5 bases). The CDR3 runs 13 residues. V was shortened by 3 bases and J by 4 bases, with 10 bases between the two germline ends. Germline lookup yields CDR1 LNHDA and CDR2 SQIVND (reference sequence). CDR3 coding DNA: TGTGCCAGTAGTATGGAGGCAGCTTACGAGCAGTACTTC. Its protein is CASSMEAAYEQYF.

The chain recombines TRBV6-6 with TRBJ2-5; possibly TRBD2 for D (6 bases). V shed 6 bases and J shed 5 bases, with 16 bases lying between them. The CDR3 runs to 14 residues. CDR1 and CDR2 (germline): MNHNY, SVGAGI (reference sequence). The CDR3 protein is CASRPRLARETQYF. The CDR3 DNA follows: TGTGCCAGCAGACCCCGCCTAGCGAGGGAGACCCAGTACTTC.

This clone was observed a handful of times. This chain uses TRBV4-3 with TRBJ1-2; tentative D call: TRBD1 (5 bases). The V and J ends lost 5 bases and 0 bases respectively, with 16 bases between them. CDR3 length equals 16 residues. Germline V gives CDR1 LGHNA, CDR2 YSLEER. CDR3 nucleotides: TGCGCCAGCAGCTTAGACCCAACAGGTGCTAACTATGGCTACACCTTC. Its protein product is CASSLDPTGANYGYTF.

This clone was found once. CDR3 loop: CASSVPGANTQYF. CDR3 nucleotides: TGTGCCAGCAGTGTCCCGGGGGCAAATACGCAGTATTTT. This chain uses TRBV6-5 with TRBJ2-3; TRBD1 or TRBD2 may be the D gene (6 bases each). From germline, CDR1 is MNHEY and CDR2 SVGAGI. The V and J ends lost 5 bases and 7 bases respectively, with 13 bases between them. The CDR3 has 13 amino acids.

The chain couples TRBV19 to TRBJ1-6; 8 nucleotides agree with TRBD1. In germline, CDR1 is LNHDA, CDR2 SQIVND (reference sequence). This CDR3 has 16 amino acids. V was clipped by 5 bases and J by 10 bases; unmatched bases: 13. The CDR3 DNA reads TGTGCCAGTAGTTTGTCCTACGGGACAGGTGGGTCACCCCTCCACTTT. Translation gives CASSLSYGTGGSPLHF.